Listed below are T cell receptor beta chains from one sample, sequenced in a study of blood T cell repertoires in COVID-19. This table comes from immunoSEQ multiplex PCR, and its TCRdb copy is limited to in-frame clones, with some not included. Seen here are roughly 180,000 clones, approximately 85% observed once, and the top ten hold around 7%. Sequenced input: peripheral blood. The receptor source for this set is a man aged 80 or over with COVID-19, enrolled during active disease. Both conserved end residues are part of each CDR3. The D gene is left open where the match is weak. Size is omitted from some rows. Given values are once, few, many or a class for expanded clones.

NA,NA,TRBJ1-5,TRBV9,CASSRSNQPQHF,TGTGCCAGCAGCCGTAGCAATCAGCCCCAGCATTTT
NA,NA,TRBJ1-1,TRBV5-1,CASSPRAGDTEAFF,TGCGCCAGCAGCCCCAGGGCTGGGGACACTGAAGCTTTCTTT
few,TRBD1,TRBJ1-5,TRBV6-2/TRBV6-3,CASSPWTGAWSQHF,TGTGCCAGCAGTCCGTGGACAGGGGCATGGTCCCAGCATTTT
NA,NA,TRBJ1-1,TRBV3-1/TRBV3-2,CASSQAGGTEAFF,TGTGCCAGCAGCCAAGCGGGAGGGACAGAAGCTTTCTTT
NA,NA,TRBJ2-5,TRBV7-2,CASSLVRGETQYF,TGTGCCAGCAGCTTAGTACGGGGGGAGACCCAGTACTTC
NA,TRBD1,TRBJ1-2,TRBV12-3/TRBV12-4,CASWDRVNYGYTF,TGTGCCAGCTGGGACAGGGTGAACTATGGCTACACCTTC
NA,NA,TRBJ1-6,TRBV2,CASSRSYNSPLHF,TGTGCCAGCAGTCGGTCCTATAATTCACCCCTCCACTTT
NA,TRBD1,TRBJ2-5,TRBV27,CASSDRDRGQETQYF,TGTGCCAGCAGCGACCGGGACAGGGGGCAAGAGACCCAGTACTTC
NA,NA,TRBJ2-2,TRBV2,CASSVSPRGAGELFF,TGTGCCAGCAGTGTCTCCCCCAGGGGCGCCGGGGAGCTGTTTTTT
NA,NA,TRBJ1-2,TRBV19,CASKWQAYGYTF,TGTGCCAGTAAGTGGCAGGCCTATGGCTACACCTTC
NA,NA,TRBJ2-3,TRBV24-1,CATSERGSADTQYF,TGTGCCACCAGTGAACGGGGTTCAGCAGATACGCAGTATTTT
few,NA,TRBJ1-2,TRBV11-2,CASRTLRGYGYTF,TGTGCCAGCAGAACCCTGAGGGGGTATGGCTACACCTTC
NA,TRBD2,TRBJ2-2,TRBV7-7,CASSSGLANTGELFF,TGTGCCAGCAGCTCGGGACTAGCAAACACCGGGGAGCTGTTTTTT
NA,NA,TRBJ1-2,TRBV19,CASSIGWTGDYGYTF,TGTGCCAGTAGTATAGGCTGGACGGGAGACTATGGCTACACCTTC